This T cell receptor beta chain was documented in a study of T cells in localized non-small cell lung cancer. The sample holds a few counts of this clone. Its target is unknown. Method: immunoSEQ multiplex PCR; TCRdb's copy keeps in-frame clones and lacks some. The data show tens of thousands of clones, with approximately 90% seen just once and under 8% held by the top ten. Whole-study findings and limits: Heterogeneity remains possible, as sequencing covered one tumor region only. Among the top 100 tumor clones, a median approximately 55 appeared in adjacent lung. The greatest T cell clonality was found in uninvolved adjacent lung (higher than in tumor).

The CDR3 is 14 amino acids. CDR1 is SGHDT, CDR2 YYEEEE, per germline. V gave up 0 bases and J gave up 7 bases, with 14 bases separating them. Sequenced material: peripheral blood, taken before any cancer treatment. The rearrangement uses TRBV5-6 and TRBJ2-7; a weak D match, TRBD1 (8 bases). This receptor was identified in a woman aged 35-75 years with stage I lung adenocarcinoma. The CDR3 is CASSLGQGRGEQYF. CDR3 coding DNA: TGTGCCAGCAGCTTGGGACAGGGGCGGGGGGAGCAGTACTTC. The whole variable domain, remainder taken from reference TRBV5-6 and TRBJ2-7, is DAGVTQSPTHLIKTRGQQVTLRCSPKSGHDTVSWYQQALGQGPQFIFQYYEEEERQRGNFPDRFSGHQFPNYSSELNVNALLLGDSALYLCASSLGQGRGEQYFGPGTRLTVT.